This is a list of T cell receptor beta chains from one sample in a study of glioma-infiltrating T cells. MiXCR was run by TCRdb on the multiplex PCR reads, yielding one entry per CDR3 protein. The data show about 130,000 distinct CDR3 sequences, with roughly 24% seen just once and 13% to 15% held by the top ten. The sample comprised glioma tissue, nonneoplastic brain tissue, or PBMCs (not recorded which). The receptors were sampled from a human donor with low-grade glioma or glioblastoma, undergoing nonglioma brain surgery, or in good health (not recorded which). Both conserved end residues are part of each CDR3. A D gene is named only where the DNA matches it firmly. Only part of the rows carry a size: once, few, many, or a class if the clone is expanded.

j_call clone_size v_call d_call cdr3_nt cdr3_aa
TRBJ2-5 - TRBV4-1 - TGCGCCAGCAGCCTAGGCGGCTCCTACAATGAGCAGTACTTC CASSLGGSYNEQYF
TRBJ1-1 many TRBV28 - TGTGCCAGCAGTCTGACGGGGGGTAGGACTGAAGCTTTCTTT CASSLTGGRTEAFF
TRBJ2-7 few TRBV10-3 - TGTGCCATCAGTGAGTCACGCGAGCAGTACTTC CAISESREQYF
TRBJ1-6 once TRBV5-1 TRBD1 TGCGCCAGCAGCTTAAGACAGGGCGATAATTCACCCCTCCACTTT CASSLRQGDNSPLHF
TRBJ2-7 many TRBV19 - TGTGCCAGGATCTTTTTGGGCGAGCAGTACTTC CARIFLGEQYF
TRBJ2-6 - TRBV18 - TGTGCCAGCTCACCAGGGGGGGCGTATGGGGACAACGTCCTGACTTTC CASSPGGAYGDNVLTF
TRBJ1-3 many TRBV20-1 - TGCAGTGCTAGTAAGGACAGCTTTGGAAACACCATATATTTT CSASKDSFGNTIYF
TRBJ2-7 many TRBV6-1 TRBD1 TGTGCCAGCAGATACCCGGGACAGGGGGTGGACGAGCAGTACTTC CASRYPGQGVDEQYF
TRBJ2-1 many TRBV6-2/TRBV6-3 TRBD2 TGTGCCAGCAGTTCAGCGGGAGTTTCAGAAAATGAGCAGTTCTTC CASSSAGVSENEQFF
TRBJ1-2 many TRBV28 - TGTGCCAGCAGGCCGAACTATGGCTACACCTTC CASRPNYGYTF
TRBJ2-7 medium-sized TRBV6-1 - TGTGCCAGCAGCTCGGGGAAGCAGTACTTC CASSSGKQYF
TRBJ1-6 - TRBV28 - TGTGCCAGCAGTTTCACGAATTCACCACTCCGCTTT CASSFTNSPLRF
TRBJ1-5 many TRBV12-3/TRBV12-4 - TGTGCCAGCAGTTTCGGCGGGACATCAAATCAGCCCCAGCATTTT CASSFGGTSNQPQHF
TRBJ2-1 many TRBV7-2 TRBD2 TGTGCCAGCAGCCCCCGGACTAGATTTTCCCACAATGAGCAGTTCTTC CASSPRTRFSHNEQFF
TRBJ1-5 many TRBV7-6 TRBD1 TGTGCCAGCAGCGTTCGACAGGGTTTGGAGCCCCAGCATTTT CASSVRQGLEPQHF
TRBJ2-7 - TRBV7-2 - TGTGCCAGCAGCCCCATGACACATGGGGCTGACGAGCAGTACTTC CASSPMTHGADEQYF
TRBJ1-5 many TRBV4-3 - TGCGCCAGCAGCCAAGATGGGTCGGGCAATCAGCCCCAGCATTTT CASSQDGSGNQPQHF
TRBJ2-7 few TRBV5-6 TRBD1 TGTGCCAGCAGCTTCCGGGACAGGGTATACGAGCAGTACTTC CASSFRDRVYEQYF
TRBJ1-5 many TRBV19 - TGTGCCAGTAGTATGTTTGATAGCAATCAGCCCCAGCATTTT CASSMFDSNQPQHF
TRBJ1-4 many TRBV12-3/TRBV12-4 - TGTGCCAGCAGCCCGGGGGGGCGAGGTAATGAAAAACTGTTTTTT CASSPGGRGNEKLFF
TRBJ2-5 many TRBV11-2 TRBD1 TGTGCCAGCAGCTCTTCTGGACAGGGCTGGGGGACCCAGTACTTC CASSSSGQGWGTQYF
TRBJ2-7 many TRBV19 TRBD2 TGTGCCAGTAGTTCGCGGCTAGCGGGAGCATACTCCTACGAGCAGTACTTC CASSSRLAGAYSYEQYF
TRBJ1-1 few TRBV29-1 TRBD1 TGCAGCGTCATGGGACAGGGGAACACTGAAGCTTTCTTT CSVMGQGNTEAFF
TRBJ2-3 - TRBV4-2 - TGTGCCAGCAGCCAAGCATACCCCTTCACAGGTACGCAGTATTTT CASSQAYPFTGTQYF
TRBJ2-7 many TRBV7-9 - TGTGCCAGCAGCACCGAAGACGACAGCTACGAGCAGTACTTC CASSTEDDSYEQYF
TRBJ2-7 many TRBV20-1 TRBD1 TGCAGTGCAGACACCGGGACAGGGAGCTACGAGCAGTACTTC CSADTGTGSYEQYF
TRBJ2-7 many TRBV20-1 TRBD1 TGCAGTGCCCCGCCCGGGACAGGGCTCTACGAGCAGTACTTC CSAPPGTGLYEQYF
TRBJ2-7 many TRBV20-1 - TGCAGTGCTCTGGGGGTGTTCTCCTACGAGCAGTACTTC CSALGVFSYEQYF
TRBJ2-5 many TRBV27 - TGTGCCAGCAGTAAAGGACGGGAGACCCAGTACTTC CASSKGRETQYF
TRBJ2-5 many TRBV12-3/TRBV12-4 TRBD1 TGTGCCAGCAGCCCGGGACAGGGGAAAGAGACCCAGTACTTC CASSPGQGKETQYF
TRBJ2-1 many TRBV27 TRBD2 TGTGCCAGCAGTTTATACGGGCGGGAGTTCTACAATGAGCAGTTCTTC CASSLYGREFYNEQFF
TRBJ2-1 - TRBV4-2 TRBD2 TGTGCCAGCAGTCTCGGACTAGCGGGAGCTTCCTACAATGAGCAGTTCTTC CASSLGLAGASYNEQFF
TRBJ2-7 - TRBV7-9 - TGTGCCAGCAGCTCGCCAGTAGGGACGAACTCCTACGAGCAGTACTTC CASSSPVGTNSYEQYF
TRBJ2-7 - TRBV3-1 TRBD2 TGTGCCAGCAGCCAGACCGGGGTGGGGAGACTAGCGGGACTCTACGAGCAGTACTTC CASSQTGVGRLAGLYEQYF
TRBJ2-2 many TRBV7-9 TRBD2 TGTGCCAGCAGTACCGGACTAGCGGGAGTGCCTGGGGACACCGGGGAGCTGTTTTTT CASSTGLAGVPGDTGELFF
TRBJ2-3 many TRBV18 - TGTGCCAGCTCACCCCAAATGGGCGCAGATACGCAGTATTTT CASSPQMGADTQYF
TRBJ2-7 many TRBV6-2/TRBV6-3 - TGTGCCAGCAGTTACTTATCAGGGGCAGGTGAGCAGTACTTC CASSYLSGAGEQYF
TRBJ1-2 many TRBV24-1 - TGTGCCACCAGTGATAGCTGGCCAGCTCTCTATGGCTACACCTTC CATSDSWPALYGYTF
TRBJ1-1 many TRBV29-1 - TGCAGCGTTGGGGACACTGAAGCTTTCTTT CSVGDTEAFF
TRBJ2-7 many TRBV5-1 TRBD1 TGCGCCAGCAGCTCAACGACAGGGGGTCAGAACGAGCAGTACTTC CASSSTTGGQNEQYF
TRBJ2-7 many TRBV6-6 TRBD2 TGTGCCAGCAGTTACCAACTAGCGGGAGGGCCCAGCGAGCAGTACTTC CASSYQLAGGPSEQYF
TRBJ2-3 many TRBV7-9 - TGTGCCAGCACTTTAGGGGCCGGGGAAACAGATACGCAGTATTTT CASTLGAGETDTQYF
TRBJ1-5 many TRBV4-3 - TGCGCCAGCAGCCAAGACGGTAGCAATCAGCCCCAGCATTTT CASSQDGSNQPQHF
TRBJ2-3 - TRBV7-2 - TGTGCCAGCAGCTTAGTCGGCACAGATACGCAGTATTTT CASSLVGTDTQYF
TRBJ1-4 many TRBV28 - TGTGCCAGCAGTTTACGGCCTAGTGAAAAACTGTTTTTT CASSLRPSEKLFF
TRBJ2-1 few TRBV2 - TGTGCCAGCAGCTCATACCGGACAGATGAGCAGTTCTTC CASSSYRTDEQFF
TRBJ1-2 few TRBV12-3/TRBV12-4 TRBD1 TGTGCCAGCAGTTCCCAACAGGGGAACTATGGCTACACCTTC CASSSQQGNYGYTF
TRBJ2-7 many TRBV10-3 TRBD2 TGTGCCATCAGTGAGAGTAGACTAGCGGGAGGGACCGAGCAGTACTTC CAISESRLAGGTEQYF
TRBJ2-3 many TRBV15 TRBD2 TGTGCCACCAGCAGGCTAGCGGAGCCCACAGATACGCAGTATTTT CATSRLAEPTDTQYF
TRBJ1-2 - TRBV29-1 - TGCAGCGTTGATAGGGCCGCGGACCACTATGGCTACACCTTC CSVDRAADHYGYTF
TRBJ2-3 - TRBV6-4 TRBD2 TGTGCCAGAACCGAGACTAGCGGGAGTGGTGATACGCAGTATTTT CARTETSGSGDTQYF
TRBJ2-4 many TRBV20-1 TRBD2 TGCAGTGCTAGAGATCCGGCGGGAGAGGACGGCATTCAGTACTTC CSARDPAGEDGIQYF
TRBJ2-1 many TRBV2 TRBD1 TGTGCCAGCGGGGCCGGGACAGCTTACAATGAGCAGTTCTTC CASGAGTAYNEQFF
TRBJ2-1 many TRBV6-1 TRBD2 TGTGCCAGCAGTAGCGGGAGGAACAATGAGCAGTTCTTC CASSSGRNNEQFF
TRBJ2-3 - TRBV2 - TGTGCCAGCTCGAATTTAGCGGAAGGGGCTCTTTCTACAGATACGCAGTATTTT CASSNLAEGALSTDTQYF
TRBJ1-5 - TRBV19 - TGTGCCAGTAGTAACTTAGTCGGGGAGCCCCAGCATTTT CASSNLVGEPQHF
TRBJ2-5 - TRBV6-1 - TGTGCCAGCAGGGCTGGGCAGATAAGGGAGACCCAGTACTTC CASRAGQIRETQYF
TRBJ1-4 - TRBV12-3/TRBV12-4 TRBD1 TGTGCCAGCAGTTTAACAGGGGGATCTGAAAAACTGTTTTTT CASSLTGGSEKLFF